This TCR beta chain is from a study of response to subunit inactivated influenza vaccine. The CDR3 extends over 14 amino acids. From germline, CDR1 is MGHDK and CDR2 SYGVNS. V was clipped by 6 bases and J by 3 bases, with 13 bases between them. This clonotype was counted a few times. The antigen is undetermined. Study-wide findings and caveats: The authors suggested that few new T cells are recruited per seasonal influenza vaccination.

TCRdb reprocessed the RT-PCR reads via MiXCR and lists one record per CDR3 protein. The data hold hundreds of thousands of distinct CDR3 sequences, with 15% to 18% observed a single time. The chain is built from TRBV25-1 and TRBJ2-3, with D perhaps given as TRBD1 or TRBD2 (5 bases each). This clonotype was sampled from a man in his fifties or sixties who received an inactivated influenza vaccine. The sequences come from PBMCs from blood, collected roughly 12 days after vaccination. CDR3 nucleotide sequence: TGTGCCAGCAGACTAGGGGCCGGGACAGATACGCAGTATTTT. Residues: CASRLGAGTDTQYF.